The source of this TCR beta chain is a study of T cell responses to AZD1222 COVID-19 vaccine. Sequencing used immunoSEQ multiplex PCR; TCRdb keeps in-frame clones, though not all of them. Here the sample spans roughly 120,000 clones, around 89% being singletons. Whole-study findings and limits: Unmutated variant regions reportedly attract nearly half of all spike-specific TCRs.

Looked up from germline, CDR1 is MNHNS and CDR2 is SASEGT. V was shortened by 2 bases and J by 1 base, with 5 bases between the two germline ends. The CDR3 runs 13 residues. Details on this clone: Antigen: not known.

The specimen was peripheral blood, collected 28 days after the second AZD1222 dose. The chain uses TRBV6-1 and TRBJ1-1; no clear D. The sequence was collected from an adult who received the AZD1222 COVID-19 vaccine. For the CDR3, the DNA is TGTGCCAGCAGTGAAACGAAGAACACTGAAGCTTTCTTT. This gives the protein CASSETKNTEAFF.